This T cell receptor beta chain was sequenced in a study of blood T cell repertoires in COVID-19. CDR1 and CDR2 (germline): MNHEY, SVGAGI. J lost 3 bases, V lost 2 bases, and 2 bases had no gene match. The CDR3 consists of 14 residues. Recruitment covered fewer than 25 US areas and drew participants whose ages spanned about 18 to 90 years. Participants were placed into cohorts based on the clinical history they reported. Assay: immunoSEQ multiplex PCR; the TCRdb copy retains only in-frame clones and omits some. Among about 180,000 clones, 80% to 90% were seen once, and the ten largest hold roughly 15%.

Sample: PBMCs or T cells enriched from blood (not recorded which). The TCR was taken from a man between 45 and 60 years old who had recovered from COVID-19. The chain has TRBV6-5 and TRBJ2-7; 9 bases match TRBD1. The CDR3 here is CASSYLGQGYEQYF. CDR3 sequence (DNA): TGTGCCAGCAGTTACCTGGGACAGGGCTACGAGCAGTACTTC.